These T cell receptor beta chains were read from a single sample in a study of Graves' ophthalmopathy and Graves' hyperthyroidism. TCRdb independently ran MiXCR on the multiplex PCR reads; one entry per CDR3 protein. The sample shows 1 million to 1.3 million distinct CDR3 sequences, roughly 35% of them seen only once. The sample consisted of peripheral blood or thyroid tissue (not recorded which). The receptors originated from an adult man with Graves' hyperthyroidism. Both conserved end residues are part of each CDR3. The order of the fields is CDR3 protein, CDR3 DNA, CDR3 length, clone size, V gene, J gene, D gene. A D gene is named only where the DNA matches it firmly. Not every row has a clone size; where given, it reads once, few, many or a size class.

CDR3 protein: CASSLQQGRMNTEAFF
CDR3 DNA: TGTGCCAGCAGCCTACAACAGGGACGGATGAACACTGAAGCTTTCTTT
CDR3 length: 16
clone size: -
V gene: TRBV7-9
J gene: TRBJ1-1
D gene: -

CDR3 protein: CASLADRDEQYF
CDR3 DNA: TGTGCCAGCTTGGCCGACAGGGACGAGCAGTACTTC
CDR3 length: 12
clone size: once
V gene: TRBV25-1
J gene: TRBJ2-7
D gene: TRBD1

CDR3 protein: CSAWGLAGIETQYF
CDR3 DNA: TGCAGCGCGTGGGGACTAGCGGGAATTGAGACCCAGTACTTC
CDR3 length: 14
clone size: many
V gene: TRBV29-1
J gene: TRBJ2-5
D gene: TRBD2

CDR3 protein: CASSLSASGANGYEHF
CDR3 DNA: TGTGCCAGCAGCTTATCGGCTAGCGGGGCGAACGGCTACGAGCATTTT
CDR3 length: 16
clone size: -
V gene: TRBV7-2
J gene: TRBJ1-5
D gene: -

CDR3 protein: CASSFRGRRGTEAFF
CDR3 DNA: TGTGCCAGCAGTTTTCGGGGGCGCCGTGGAACTGAAGCTTTCTTT
CDR3 length: 15
clone size: few
V gene: TRBV6-2/TRBV6-3
J gene: TRBJ1-1
D gene: -

CDR3 protein: CSAQRSGANVLTF
CDR3 DNA: TGCAGTGCCCAACGGTCTGGGGCCAACGTCCTGACTTTC
CDR3 length: 13
clone size: -
V gene: TRBV20-1
J gene: TRBJ2-6
D gene: -

CDR3 protein: CASSLAGEGVSNQPQHF
CDR3 DNA: TGTGCCAGCAGCTTAGCAGGGGAGGGAGTTAGCAATCAGCCCCAGCATTTT
CDR3 length: 17
clone size: many
V gene: TRBV7-2
J gene: TRBJ1-5
D gene: -

CDR3 protein: CASSHWGGSGNTIYF
CDR3 DNA: TGCGCCAGCAGCCACTGGGGGGGCTCTGGAAACACCATATATTTT
CDR3 length: 15
clone size: -
V gene: TRBV4-1
J gene: TRBJ1-3
D gene: -

CDR3 protein: CASSTDSYDQPQHF
CDR3 DNA: TGTGCCAGCAGTACCGACAGTTACGATCAGCCCCAGCATTTT
CDR3 length: 14
clone size: many
V gene: TRBV6-5
J gene: TRBJ1-5
D gene: -

CDR3 protein: CSVSGIGNQPQHF
CDR3 DNA: TGCAGCGTCTCAGGGATCGGAAATCAGCCCCAGCATTTT
CDR3 length: 13
clone size: -
V gene: TRBV29-1
J gene: TRBJ1-5
D gene: -

CDR3 protein: CASSYGRPSTNEKLFF
CDR3 DNA: TGTGCCAGCAGTTACGGAAGGCCGAGTACTAATGAAAAACTGTTTTTT
CDR3 length: 16
clone size: few
V gene: TRBV6-5
J gene: TRBJ1-4
D gene: -

CDR3 protein: CASSYQRGQPQHF
CDR3 DNA: TGTGCCAGCAGTTACCAGAGGGGTCAGCCCCAGCATTTT
CDR3 length: 13
clone size: many
V gene: TRBV6-2/TRBV6-3
J gene: TRBJ1-5
D gene: -

CDR3 protein: CASSLGTVRDEQYF
CDR3 DNA: TGCGCCAGCAGCTTGGGAACTGTCCGGGACGAGCAGTACTTC
CDR3 length: 14
clone size: many
V gene: TRBV5-1
J gene: TRBJ2-7
D gene: -

CDR3 protein: CASSFTGRELFF
CDR3 DNA: TGTGCCAGCAGTTTTACGGGGAGGGAGCTGTTTTTT
CDR3 length: 12
clone size: -
V gene: TRBV6-5
J gene: TRBJ2-2
D gene: -

CDR3 protein: CASSLIQRGSYGYTF
CDR3 DNA: TGTGCCAGCAGCTTAATCCAAAGGGGCTCCTATGGCTACACCTTC
CDR3 length: 15
clone size: -
V gene: TRBV11-3
J gene: TRBJ1-2
D gene: -

CDR3 protein: CATSSSPGERQPQHF
CDR3 DNA: TGTGCCACCAGCTCAAGCCCCGGGGAACGGCAGCCCCAGCATTTT
CDR3 length: 15
clone size: -
V gene: TRBV15
J gene: TRBJ1-5
D gene: -

CDR3 protein: CASSIGQGYGYTF
CDR3 DNA: TGTGCCAGCAGCATAGGACAGGGGTATGGCTACACCTTC
CDR3 length: 13
clone size: -
V gene: TRBV25-1
J gene: TRBJ1-2
D gene: TRBD1

CDR3 protein: CAISDGSNYGYTF
CDR3 DNA: TGTGCCATCAGTGATGGAAGTAACTATGGCTACACCTTC
CDR3 length: 13
clone size: many
V gene: TRBV10-3
J gene: TRBJ1-2
D gene: -

CDR3 protein: CASSFAYNTEAFF
CDR3 DNA: TGCGCCAGCAGCTTTGCCTATAACACTGAAGCTTTCTTT
CDR3 length: 13
clone size: many
V gene: TRBV5-1
J gene: TRBJ1-1
D gene: -

CDR3 protein: CSARDGGVNTEAFF
CDR3 DNA: TGCAGTGCTAGAGACGGGGGGGTGAACACTGAAGCTTTCTTT
CDR3 length: 14
clone size: many
V gene: TRBV20-1
J gene: TRBJ1-1
D gene: -

CDR3 protein: CASSFTRGQGQPQHF
CDR3 DNA: TGTGCCAGCAGCTTTACTAGGGGACAGGGACAGCCCCAGCATTTT
CDR3 length: 15
clone size: many
V gene: TRBV7-8
J gene: TRBJ1-5
D gene: TRBD1

CDR3 protein: CASSPNLQGPGETQHF
CDR3 DNA: TGTGCCAGCAGCCCAAACCTACAGGGACCTGGCGAGACCCAGCATTTT
CDR3 length: 16
clone size: -
V gene: TRBV7-3
J gene: TRBJ1-5
D gene: -

CDR3 protein: CASSQGGGTNQPQHF
CDR3 DNA: TGTGCCAGCAGCCAAGGGGGGGGGACTAATCAGCCCCAGCATTTT
CDR3 length: 15
clone size: few
V gene: TRBV3-1
J gene: TRBJ1-5
D gene: -

CDR3 protein: CATRAGDTEAFF
CDR3 DNA: TGTGCCACCAGGGCCGGTGACACTGAAGCTTTCTTT
CDR3 length: 12
clone size: once
V gene: TRBV24-1
J gene: TRBJ1-1
D gene: -

CDR3 protein: CASSLSKSPLRETQYF
CDR3 DNA: TGTGCCAGCAGTTTGTCCAAGTCTCCATTGAGAGAGACCCAGTACTTC
CDR3 length: 16
clone size: -
V gene: TRBV28
J gene: TRBJ2-5
D gene: -

CDR3 protein: CASSPGTALNQPQHF
CDR3 DNA: TGTGCCAGCTCCCCCGGGACAGCATTAAATCAGCCCCAGCATTTT
CDR3 length: 15
clone size: few
V gene: TRBV7-9
J gene: TRBJ1-5
D gene: TRBD1

CDR3 protein: CASSSPGTGGSGTEAFF
CDR3 DNA: TGTGCCAGCAGCTCCCCAGGGACAGGGGGCTCGGGCACTGAAGCTTTCTTT
CDR3 length: 17
clone size: few
V gene: TRBV7-9
J gene: TRBJ1-1
D gene: TRBD1

CDR3 protein: CASSRGLADEQYF
CDR3 DNA: TGTGCCAGTAGTAGGGGACTAGCGGACGAGCAGTACTTC
CDR3 length: 13
clone size: many
V gene: TRBV19
J gene: TRBJ2-7
D gene: TRBD2

CDR3 protein: CASSPPTGPMSSGNTIYF
CDR3 DNA: TGTGCCAGCAGCCCCCCCACAGGACCGATGAGCTCTGGAAACACCATATATTTT
CDR3 length: 18
clone size: -
V gene: TRBV11-2
J gene: TRBJ1-3
D gene: -

CDR3 protein: CASSYGRPSHEQYF
CDR3 DNA: TGTGCCAGCAGTTACGGTCGACCCAGCCACGAGCAGTACTTC
CDR3 length: 14
clone size: -
V gene: TRBV6-5
J gene: TRBJ2-7
D gene: -

CDR3 protein: CASSLGTAATGELFF
CDR3 DNA: TGTGCCAGCAGCTTGGGGACAGCCGCAACCGGGGAGCTGTTTTTT
CDR3 length: 15
clone size: few
V gene: TRBV11-2
J gene: TRBJ2-2
D gene: TRBD1

CDR3 protein: CASSLTGGALETQYF
CDR3 DNA: TGTGCCAGCAGCTTGACAGGGGGCGCATTAGAGACCCAGTACTTC
CDR3 length: 15
clone size: -
V gene: TRBV7-3
J gene: TRBJ2-5
D gene: TRBD1

CDR3 protein: CAWTLSMNTEAFF
CDR3 DNA: TGTGCCTGGACGCTCAGTATGAACACTGAAGCTTTCTTT
CDR3 length: 13
clone size: -
V gene: TRBV30
J gene: TRBJ1-1
D gene: -

CDR3 protein: CASSIFQGATNEKLFF
CDR3 DNA: TGTGCCAGCAGCATTTTCCAGGGGGCAACTAATGAAAAACTGTTTTTT
CDR3 length: 16
clone size: many
V gene: TRBV12-3/TRBV12-4
J gene: TRBJ1-4
D gene: TRBD1

CDR3 protein: CASSAGQGDRGYTF
CDR3 DNA: TGTGCCAGCAGTGCCGGACAGGGAGACCGTGGCTACACCTTC
CDR3 length: 14
clone size: once
V gene: TRBV12-3/TRBV12-4
J gene: TRBJ1-2
D gene: TRBD1

CDR3 protein: CASSPTVNTIYF
CDR3 DNA: TGTGCCAGCAGCCCGACAGTGAACACCATATATTTT
CDR3 length: 12
clone size: -
V gene: TRBV7-9
J gene: TRBJ1-3
D gene: -

CDR3 protein: CSARDGGTGVEKLFF
CDR3 DNA: TGCAGTGCTAGAGATGGGGGGACAGGGGTTGAAAAACTGTTTTTT
CDR3 length: 15
clone size: many
V gene: TRBV20-1
J gene: TRBJ1-4
D gene: TRBD1

CDR3 protein: CASSRGKRDYGYTF
CDR3 DNA: TGTGCCAGTAGTCGGGGGAAGAGGGACTATGGCTACACCTTC
CDR3 length: 14
clone size: many
V gene: TRBV19
J gene: TRBJ1-2
D gene: -

CDR3 protein: CASSFTDRGSRGYTF
CDR3 DNA: TGTGCCAGCAGTTTCACGGACAGGGGTTCTCGCGGCTACACCTTC
CDR3 length: 15
clone size: many
V gene: TRBV12-3/TRBV12-4
J gene: TRBJ1-2
D gene: TRBD1

CDR3 protein: CASSSQLAGQETQYF
CDR3 DNA: TGTGCCAGCAGCTCCCAATTAGCGGGCCAAGAGACCCAGTACTTC
CDR3 length: 15
clone size: many
V gene: TRBV7-6
J gene: TRBJ2-5
D gene: TRBD2

CDR3 protein: CASSYPRGPRSGELFF
CDR3 DNA: TGTGCCAGCAGTTACCCCAGGGGACCGCGATCCGGGGAGCTGTTTTTT
CDR3 length: 16
clone size: -
V gene: TRBV6-5
J gene: TRBJ2-2
D gene: -

CDR3 protein: CASSTTATDSNQPQHF
CDR3 DNA: TGTGCCAGTAGTACGACAGCTACCGATAGCAATCAGCCCCAGCATTTT
CDR3 length: 16
clone size: many
V gene: TRBV19
J gene: TRBJ1-5
D gene: -

CDR3 protein: CSSTSGSDEQYF
CDR3 DNA: TGCAGTTCGACTAGCGGGAGTGACGAGCAGTACTTC
CDR3 length: 12
clone size: many
V gene: TRBV20-1
J gene: TRBJ2-7
D gene: TRBD2

CDR3 protein: CASSLDGQGARNSPLHF
CDR3 DNA: TGTGCCAGCAGCTTAGATGGACAGGGGGCTAGAAATTCACCCCTCCACTTT
CDR3 length: 17
clone size: -
V gene: TRBV11-2
J gene: TRBJ1-6
D gene: TRBD1

CDR3 protein: CASSQFGGNGETQYF
CDR3 DNA: TGTGCCAGCAGCCAATTCGGAGGAAATGGGGAGACCCAGTACTTC
CDR3 length: 15
clone size: few
V gene: TRBV7-6
J gene: TRBJ2-5
D gene: -

CDR3 protein: CASTISGPSQPQHF
CDR3 DNA: TGTGCCAGCACCATTAGCGGGCCGAGTCAGCCCCAGCATTTT
CDR3 length: 14
clone size: -
V gene: TRBV2
J gene: TRBJ1-5
D gene: -

CDR3 protein: CASSIWAGEQETQYF
CDR3 DNA: TGTGCCAGTAGTATATGGGCAGGGGAACAGGAGACCCAGTACTTC
CDR3 length: 15
clone size: -
V gene: TRBV19
J gene: TRBJ2-5
D gene: -

CDR3 protein: CASSEQPASYEQYF
CDR3 DNA: TGCGCCAGCAGTGAGCAACCGGCAAGCTACGAGCAGTACTTC
CDR3 length: 14
clone size: -
V gene: TRBV10-2
J gene: TRBJ2-7
D gene: -

CDR3 protein: CASTLVLNLNTGELFF
CDR3 DNA: TGCGCCAGCACCCTGGTCCTTAACCTCAACACCGGGGAGCTGTTTTTT
CDR3 length: 16
clone size: -
V gene: TRBV5-1
J gene: TRBJ2-2
D gene: -

CDR3 protein: CASSGREWAVETQYF
CDR3 DNA: TGTGCCAGCAGCGGGAGGGAGTGGGCGGTGGAGACCCAGTACTTC
CDR3 length: 15
clone size: -
V gene: TRBV12-3/TRBV12-4
J gene: TRBJ2-5
D gene: TRBD2

CDR3 protein: CASSPDPAGYGYTF
CDR3 DNA: TGTGCCAGTAGTCCAGACCCGGCAGGATATGGCTACACCTTC
CDR3 length: 14
clone size: many
V gene: TRBV19
J gene: TRBJ1-2
D gene: -

CDR3 protein: CASREGQLGAFF
CDR3 DNA: TGTGCCAGCAGGGAAGGACAGTTAGGAGCTTTCTTT
CDR3 length: 12
clone size: many
V gene: TRBV5-5
J gene: TRBJ1-1
D gene: -

CDR3 protein: CASSEFPGFYEQYF
CDR3 DNA: TGTGCCAGCAGTGAATTTCCGGGGTTCTACGAGCAGTACTTC
CDR3 length: 14
clone size: many
V gene: TRBV25-1
J gene: TRBJ2-7
D gene: -